This note documents a single T cell receptor beta chain sequence. Its antigen remains unidentified. Aged 18 to 65, the patients had hyperthyroidism that was newly diagnosed and had lasted under 2 months. Patients showing uncontrolled infection, other autoimmune disease, pregnancy or lactation were ineligible. Diagnosis rested on symptoms, serum thyroxine and TRAb, thyroid ultrasound, and orbital computed tomography. This entry comes from a study of T cells in Graves' hyperthyroidism and ophthalmopathy. Study findings and constraints: Most thyroid clonotypes that were expanded above 0.001 also turned up in blood.

There are 14 residues in the CDR3. Looked up from germline, CDR1 is SGDLS and CDR2 is YYNGEE. The ends were cut back, 6 bases at V and 7 bases at J, with 20 bases in the middle. RNA transcripts gave rise to amplified TCR beta CDR3 regions. Using the HTBI primer set, a first-round RT-PCR was run on the TCR CDR3. TCRdb fed the multiplex PCR reads into MiXCR, producing one record per CDR3 protein. The table shows a few hundred thousand distinct CDR3 sequences, with about 45% occurring only once. This clonotype originated in a woman between 18 and 30 years old with Graves' hyperthyroidism. J is TRBJ2-7 and V is TRBV9, with D possibly being TRBD1 (6 bases). Sequencing was done on a sample of peripheral blood or thyroid tissue (not recorded which). The CDR3 DNA reads TGTGCCAGCAACCGGGATTTGGGACACAATGAGCAGTACTTC. Its protein product is CASNRDLGHNEQYF.